The clone carrying this T cell receptor (beta chain) was observed a few times. Every participating donor contributed approximately 10 milliliters of peripheral blood through a draw. Per sample, extraction of total RNA gave at least 5.5 micrograms in every case. The CDR3 has 16 amino acids. Germline trimming cut 1 base from V and 0 bases from J; bases unmatched to any gene: 5. CDR1 and CDR2 (germline): LNHNV, YYDKDF (reference sequence). This record belongs to a study of blood T cells in healthy people across ages. A J-beta primer mix and a sample-barcoded 5' primer were used in a second PCR of roughly 6 to 12 cycles. Each cDNA molecule was tagged by a template-switch adaptor that had 12 random nucleotides. TCRdb re-derived calls from the 5' RACE reads in MiXCR, one entry per CDR3 protein. This table holds 1,100,000 or so distinct CDR3 sequences, more than 40% found once.

The chain employs TRBV15 and TRBJ2-7; 8 bases are shared with TRBD2. The sequence was obtained from a woman aged 55-69 years in good health. Material: blood. CDR3 nucleotide sequence: TGTGCCACCAGCAGAGGTAGACTAGCGAGCTCCTACGAGCAGTACTTC. This encodes CATSRGRLASSYEQYF.